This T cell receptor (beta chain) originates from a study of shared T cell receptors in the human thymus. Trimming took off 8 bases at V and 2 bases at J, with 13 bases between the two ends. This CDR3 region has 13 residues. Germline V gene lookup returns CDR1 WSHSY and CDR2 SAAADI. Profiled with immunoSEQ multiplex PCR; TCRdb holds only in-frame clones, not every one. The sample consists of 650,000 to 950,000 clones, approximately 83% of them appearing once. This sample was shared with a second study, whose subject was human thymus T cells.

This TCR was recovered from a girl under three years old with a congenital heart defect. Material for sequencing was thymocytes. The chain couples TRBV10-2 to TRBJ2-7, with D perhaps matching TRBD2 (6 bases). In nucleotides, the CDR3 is TGCGCCAGCCGCGGGACCCGAACCTACGAGCAGTACTTC. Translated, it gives CASRGTRTYEQYF.